Listed below are T cell receptor beta chains from one sample, sequenced in a study of follicular helper T cells after annual influenza vaccination. Here immunoSEQ multiplex PCR was the method, and the copy in TCRdb shows in-frame clones only, minus some. This sample has around 25,000 clones, with roughly 80% found just once. Sequencing was performed on CXCR5+ CD38- circulating T follicular helper cells from blood, taken on the day of influenza vaccination. The receptor set was obtained from an adult who received the influenza vaccine. Both conserved end residues are trimmed from each CDR3.

v_call cdr3_aa
TRBV7-8 ASSSAPSLNEQF
TRBV2 ASSEDRGNEKLF
TRBV5-6 ASSQLAGGTYEQY
TRBV27 ASSSRQDHTEAF
TRBV19 ASSPRLAGLETQY
TRBV15 ATSSAPGIAGGGYEQY
TRBV6-1 ASSWGDSSFRGYT
TRBV4-1 ASSQDSGETTSSYEQY
TRBV28 ASSPGTGVLMEQY
TRBV28 ASSLGQGGGELF
TRBV5-1 ASSYSLGAGATQY
TRBV2 ASSGSRGQTEAF
TRBV7-9 ASSFENSPLH
TRBV7-8 ASSLDYNTEAF
TRBV2 ASSARTGPLSSYNSPLH
TRBV9 ASSVAPRDEQF
TRBV6-4 ATGGDPSSDEQF
TRBV20-1 SGVAGGKQY
TRBV6-6 ASGQDRANYGYT
TRBV5-1 ASSLKTSGGHNEQF
TRBV28 ASRMSGANEKLF
TRBV28 ASTPDRVEAF
TRBV18 ASSPSGRGETQY
TRBV27 ASSSPQTGGGYT
TRBV2 ASSPGRAWNEQF
TRBV2 ASSVSSIGAEAF
TRBV5-1 ASSLEVGRGDGYT
TRBV6-1 ASSEAPGGATNEKLF
TRBV6-5 ASRIGTGVYGYT
TRBV7-3 ASSSRSSLNTGELF
TRBV2 ATHPILLRNEQF
TRBV2 ASGERGGPETQY
TRBV6-6 ASSPNRAGGNQPQH
TRBV29-1 TILLRERGELF
TRBV5-6 ASSPTGTSVFLEQF
TRBV2 ASRRGLAADTQY
TRBV5-1 ASSASGTGQY
TRBV5-6 ASSMRDRDHPYEQY
TRBV5-1 ASSSQVEAF
TRBV5-8 ASSPLGSHGYT
TRBV6-6 ASSYGTSGYEQY
TRBV4-1 ASSPRASGSDEQF
TRBV30 AWSPKGGSTEAF
TRBV5-1 ASSAALEQF
TRBV5-8 ASSFTGFGHEQY
TRBV4-2 ASSHSAAASNSPLH
TRBV19 ASSLRLETSTDTQY
TRBV7-2 ASSLASGVQPQH
TRBV18 ASSLGAVGDYGYT
TRBV5-1 ASSLGDRNKWETQY
TRBV11-2 ASSLGQGDTQY
TRBV28 ASKGGRTRADLAGGEQF
TRBV6-1 ASTRQGANTEAF
TRBV5-1 ASSDPRQGNVGSPLH
TRBV13 ASSRSGGVHTIY
TRBV28 ASSLPVDRGREQY
TRBV5-1 ASSLAGGRTGELF